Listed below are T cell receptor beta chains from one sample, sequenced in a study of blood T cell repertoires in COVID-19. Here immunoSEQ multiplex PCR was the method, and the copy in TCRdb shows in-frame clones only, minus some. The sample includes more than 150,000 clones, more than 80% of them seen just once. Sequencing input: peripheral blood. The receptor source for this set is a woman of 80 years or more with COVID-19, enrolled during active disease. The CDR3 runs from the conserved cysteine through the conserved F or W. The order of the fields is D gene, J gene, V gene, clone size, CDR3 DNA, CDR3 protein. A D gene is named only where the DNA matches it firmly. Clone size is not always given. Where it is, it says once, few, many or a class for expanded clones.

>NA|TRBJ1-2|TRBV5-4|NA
TGTGCCAGCATTGGGGCCTATGGCTACACCTTC
CASIGAYGYTF
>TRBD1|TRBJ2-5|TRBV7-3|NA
TGTGCCAGCAGCTTACGTCCGACAGGGAACCAAGAGACCCAGTACTTC
CASSLRPTGNQETQYF
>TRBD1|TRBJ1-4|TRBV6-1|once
TGTGCCAGCAGTGAAAGGGGGCAGAGTGAAAAACTGTTTTTT
CASSERGQSEKLFF
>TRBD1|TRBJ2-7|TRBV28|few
TGTGCCAGCCGGGGACAGGGTTGGTACGAGCAGTACTTC
CASRGQGWYEQYF
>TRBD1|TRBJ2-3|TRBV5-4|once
TGTGCCAGCAGCCTCGGGACAGGGTGGACAGATACGCAGTATTTT
CASSLGTGWTDTQYF
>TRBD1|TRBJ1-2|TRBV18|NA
TGTGCCAGCTCACCACCCGACAGGGGTAACTATGGCTACACCTTC
CASSPPDRGNYGYTF
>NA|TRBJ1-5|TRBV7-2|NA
TGTGCCAGCAGCCCTAACAGGGACCAGCCCCAGCATTTT
CASSPNRDQPQHF
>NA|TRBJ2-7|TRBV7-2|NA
TGTGCCAGCAGCCCGCAGGGAAGATTCACCTACGAGCAGTACTTC
CASSPQGRFTYEQYF
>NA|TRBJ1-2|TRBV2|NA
TGTGCCAGTGGGGCCTATGGCTACACCTTC
CASGAYGYTF
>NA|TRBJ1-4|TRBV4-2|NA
TGTGCCAGCAGCCAAGTTGGGAGCCCCTTTGAAAAACTGTTTTTT
CASSQVGSPFEKLFF
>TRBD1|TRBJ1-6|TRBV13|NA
TGTGCCAGCAGCTTAGAGGGGGCAGGGGCTGTCAATTCACCCCTCCACTTT
CASSLEGAGAVNSPLHF
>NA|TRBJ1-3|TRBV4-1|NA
TGCGCCAGCAGCCAAGATCCCAGGGGAACGTCGGGAAACACCATATATTTT
CASSQDPRGTSGNTIYF
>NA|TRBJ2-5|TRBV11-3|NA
TGTGCCAGCAGCGGCTACCAAGAGACCCAGTACTTC
CASSGYQETQYF
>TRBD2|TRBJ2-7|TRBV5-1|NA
TGCGCCAGCAGCTTGGTTGGCGGGAGATCCTACGAGCAGTACTTC
CASSLVGGRSYEQYF
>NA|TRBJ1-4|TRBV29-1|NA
TGCAGCGTTGAATACGGAGGGGATGAAAAACTGTTTTTT
CSVEYGGDEKLFF
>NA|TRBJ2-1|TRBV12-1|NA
TGTGCCAGCAGACCCCCCTTAGGGAGTGCCTACAATGAGCAGTTCTTC
CASRPPLGSAYNEQFF
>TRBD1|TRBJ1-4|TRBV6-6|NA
TGTGCCAGCAGCTGGACAGGGGACGGTGAAAAACTGTTTTTT
CASSWTGDGEKLFF
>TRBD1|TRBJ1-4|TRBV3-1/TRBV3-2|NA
TGTGCCAGCAGCCAGGAAAGGGGGCTCTTCCGAGAAAAACTGTTTTTT
CASSQERGLFREKLFF
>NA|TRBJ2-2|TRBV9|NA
TGTGCCAGCAGCGTACGAGTTGGGAGGTCGGGGGCCGGGGAGCTGTTTTTT
CASSVRVGRSGAGELFF
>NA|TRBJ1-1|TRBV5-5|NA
TGTGCCAGCCAAGGGTGGGGGGTCACTGAAGCTTTCTTT
CASQGWGVTEAFF
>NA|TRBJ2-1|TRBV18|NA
TGTGCCAGCTCACCCCAGCCAGGGACTAATGAGCAGTTCTTC
CASSPQPGTNEQFF
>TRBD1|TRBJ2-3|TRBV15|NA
TGTGCCACCAGCAGAGCGACAGGGGGTTTCCCAGATACGCAGTATTTT
CATSRATGGFPDTQYF
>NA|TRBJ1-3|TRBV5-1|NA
TGCGCCAGCAGCTTGTCAATTGGAAACACCATATATTTT
CASSLSIGNTIYF
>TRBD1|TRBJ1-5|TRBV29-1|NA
TGCAGCGGGGGGGACAGATTAGGCCAGCCCCAGCATTTT
CSGGDRLGQPQHF
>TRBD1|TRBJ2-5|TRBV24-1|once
TGTGCCACCAGTGATTCGAGACCGGGACAGGGGGCTTGGGAGACCCAGTACTTC
CATSDSRPGQGAWETQYF
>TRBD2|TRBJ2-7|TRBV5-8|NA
TGTGCCAGCAGCTTCCCACTAGCGGGGTATTCGGCAACCTACGAGCAGTACTTC
CASSFPLAGYSATYEQYF
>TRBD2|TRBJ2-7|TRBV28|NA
TGTGCCAGCAGCTGGGGGACTAGCGGTCCCTACGAGCAGTACTTC
CASSWGTSGPYEQYF
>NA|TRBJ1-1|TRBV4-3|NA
TGCGCCAGCAGCCAAGACGGTAACACTGAAGCTTTCTTT
CASSQDGNTEAFF
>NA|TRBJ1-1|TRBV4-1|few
TGCGCCAGCAGCCAAGGTATATTGGCGGCCCGAATGAACACTGAAGCTTTCTTT
CASSQGILAARMNTEAFF
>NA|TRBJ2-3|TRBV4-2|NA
TGTGCCAGCAGCCAAGATGAAGCAAAACGGCAGTATTTT
CASSQDEAKRQYF
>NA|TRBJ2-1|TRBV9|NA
TGTGCCAGCAGCGTAGTAGTTGGCGGGTCCTACAATGAGCAGTTCTTC
CASSVVVGGSYNEQFF
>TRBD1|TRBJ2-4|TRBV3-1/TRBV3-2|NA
TGTGCCAGCAGCCAAGAGACAGGGCTCGGCATTCAGTACTTC
CASSQETGLGIQYF
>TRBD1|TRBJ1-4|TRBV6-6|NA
TGTGCCAGCAGTTCGGACAGGGGGCGCAATTATGAAAAACTGTTTTTT
CASSSDRGRNYEKLFF
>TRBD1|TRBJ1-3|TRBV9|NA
TGTGCCAGCAGCGTCGGACAGGGGTCTGGAAACACCATATATTTT
CASSVGQGSGNTIYF
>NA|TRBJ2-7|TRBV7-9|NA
TGTGCCAGCAGCTTATTCGGGGGATCGGGCTACGAGCAGTACTTC
CASSLFGGSGYEQYF
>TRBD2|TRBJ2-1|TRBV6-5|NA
TGTGCCAGCAGTTTTCGTCGACTAGCGGGATCTAATGAGCAGTTCTTC
CASSFRRLAGSNEQFF